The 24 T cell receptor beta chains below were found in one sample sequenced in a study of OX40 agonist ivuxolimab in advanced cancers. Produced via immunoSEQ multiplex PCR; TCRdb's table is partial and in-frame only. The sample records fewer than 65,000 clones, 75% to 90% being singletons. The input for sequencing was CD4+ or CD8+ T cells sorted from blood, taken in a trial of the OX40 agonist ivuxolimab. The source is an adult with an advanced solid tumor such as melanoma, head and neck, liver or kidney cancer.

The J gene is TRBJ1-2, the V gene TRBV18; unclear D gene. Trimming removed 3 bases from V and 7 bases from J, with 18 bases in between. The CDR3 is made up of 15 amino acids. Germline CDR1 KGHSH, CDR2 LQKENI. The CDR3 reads CASSPDGRTLSGYTF. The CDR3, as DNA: TGTGCCAGCTCACCGGACGGAAGAACCCTATCTGGCTACACCTTC.

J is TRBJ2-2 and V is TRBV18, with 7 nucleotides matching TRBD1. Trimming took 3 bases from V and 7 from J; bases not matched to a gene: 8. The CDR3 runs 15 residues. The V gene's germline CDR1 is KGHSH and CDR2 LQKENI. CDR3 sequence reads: CASSPRQGQNGELFF. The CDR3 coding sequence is TGTGCCAGCTCACCTCGACAGGGCCAGAACGGGGAGCTGTTTTTT.

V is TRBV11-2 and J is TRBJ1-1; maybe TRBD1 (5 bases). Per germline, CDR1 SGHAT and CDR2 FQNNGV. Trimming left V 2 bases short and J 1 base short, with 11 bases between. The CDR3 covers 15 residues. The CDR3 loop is CASSLTGGQNTEAFF. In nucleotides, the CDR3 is TGTGCCAGCAGCTTAACTGGCGGACAGAACACTGAAGCTTTCTTT.

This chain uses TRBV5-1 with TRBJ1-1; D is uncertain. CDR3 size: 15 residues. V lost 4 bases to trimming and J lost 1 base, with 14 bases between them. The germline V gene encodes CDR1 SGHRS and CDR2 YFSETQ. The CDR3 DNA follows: TGCGCCAGCAGCCCAGAAAGACGGCAGAACACTGAAGCTTTCTTT. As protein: CASSPERRQNTEAFF.

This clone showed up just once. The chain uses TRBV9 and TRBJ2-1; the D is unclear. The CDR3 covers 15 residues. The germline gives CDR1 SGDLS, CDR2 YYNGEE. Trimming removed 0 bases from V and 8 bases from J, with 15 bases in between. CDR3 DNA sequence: TGTGCCAGCAGCGTAGAAAGTATGACCGACCATGAGCAGTTCTTC. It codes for CASSVESMTDHEQFF.

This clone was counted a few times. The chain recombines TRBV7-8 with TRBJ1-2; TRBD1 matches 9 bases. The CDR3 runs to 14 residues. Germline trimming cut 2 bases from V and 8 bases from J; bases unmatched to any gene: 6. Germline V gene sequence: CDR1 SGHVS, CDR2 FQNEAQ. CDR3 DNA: TGTGCCAGCAGCTTACACCGGACAGGGGAAGGCTACACCTTC. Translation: CASSLHRTGEGYTF.

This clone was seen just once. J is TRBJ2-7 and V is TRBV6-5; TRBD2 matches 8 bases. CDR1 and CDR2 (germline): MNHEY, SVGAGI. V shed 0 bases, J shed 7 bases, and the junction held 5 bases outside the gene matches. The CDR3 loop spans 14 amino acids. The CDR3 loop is CASSYSRLASEQYF. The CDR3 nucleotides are TGTGCCAGCAGTTACTCTAGACTAGCGAGTGAGCAGTACTTC.

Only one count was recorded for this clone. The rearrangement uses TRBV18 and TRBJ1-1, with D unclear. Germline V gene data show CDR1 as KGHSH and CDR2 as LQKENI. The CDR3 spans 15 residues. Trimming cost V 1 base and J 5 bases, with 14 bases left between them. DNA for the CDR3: TGTGCCAGCTCACCACTCGAGGCAAGTAGGACTGAAGCTTTCTTT. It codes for CASSPLEASRTEAFF.

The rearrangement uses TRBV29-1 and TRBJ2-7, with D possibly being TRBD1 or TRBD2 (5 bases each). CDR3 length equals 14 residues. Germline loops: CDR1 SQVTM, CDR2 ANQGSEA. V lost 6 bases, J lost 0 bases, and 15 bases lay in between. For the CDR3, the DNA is TGCAGCGTCGCCGGGACGGGCAGCTCCTACGAGCAGTACTTC. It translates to CSVAGTGSSYEQYF.

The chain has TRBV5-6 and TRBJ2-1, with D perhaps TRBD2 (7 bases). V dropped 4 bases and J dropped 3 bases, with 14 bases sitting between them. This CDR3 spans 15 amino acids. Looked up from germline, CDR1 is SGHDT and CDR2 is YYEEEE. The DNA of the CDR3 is TGTGCCAGCAGCCGGAGCGGGACAATCTACAATGAGCAGTTCTTC. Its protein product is CASSRSGTIYNEQFF.

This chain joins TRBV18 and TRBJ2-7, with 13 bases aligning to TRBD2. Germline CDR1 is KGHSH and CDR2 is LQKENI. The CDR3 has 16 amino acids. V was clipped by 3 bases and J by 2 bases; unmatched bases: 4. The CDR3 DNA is TGTGCCAGCTCACCCAGACTAGCGGGAGGACCCTACGAGCAGTACTTC. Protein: CASSPRLAGGPYEQYF.

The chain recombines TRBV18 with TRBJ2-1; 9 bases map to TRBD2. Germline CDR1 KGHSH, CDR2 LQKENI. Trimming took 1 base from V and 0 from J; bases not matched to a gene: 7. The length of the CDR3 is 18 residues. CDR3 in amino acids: CASSPRSSGASSYNEQFF. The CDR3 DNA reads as TGTGCCAGCTCACCACGGTCTAGCGGGGCTAGCTCCTACAATGAGCAGTTCTTC.

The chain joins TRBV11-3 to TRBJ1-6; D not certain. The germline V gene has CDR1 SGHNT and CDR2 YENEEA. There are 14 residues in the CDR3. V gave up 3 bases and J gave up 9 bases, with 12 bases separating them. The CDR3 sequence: CASSLGSEGSPLHF. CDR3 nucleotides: TGTGCCAGCAGCTTGGGCTCGGAAGGTTCACCCCTCCACTTT.

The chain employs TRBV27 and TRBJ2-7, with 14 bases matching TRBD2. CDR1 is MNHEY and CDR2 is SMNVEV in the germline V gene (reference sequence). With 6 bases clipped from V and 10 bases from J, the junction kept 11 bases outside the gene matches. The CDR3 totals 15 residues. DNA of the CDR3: TGTGCCAGCAGCCACAGGGGACTAGCGGGAGAAAAACAGTACTTC. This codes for CASSHRGLAGEKQYF.

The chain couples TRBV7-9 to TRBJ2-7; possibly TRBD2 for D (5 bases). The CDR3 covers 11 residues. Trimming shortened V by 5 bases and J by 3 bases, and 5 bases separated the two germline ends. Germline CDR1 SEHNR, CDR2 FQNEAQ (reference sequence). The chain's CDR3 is CASSRDYEQYF. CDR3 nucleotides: TGTGCCAGCAGCCGGGACTACGAGCAGTACTTC.

Written as DNA, the CDR3 is TGTGCCGGTAAACTAGCGGGAGTATGGAATGAGCAGTTCTTC. Protein: CAGKLAGVWNEQFF. The chain combines TRBV30 with TRBJ2-1; 11 bases fit TRBD2. Germline V CDR1 and CDR2: GTSNPN, SVGIG (reference sequence). V dropped 8 bases and J dropped 7; count of bases not matched to a gene: 10. The CDR3 is 14 residues long.

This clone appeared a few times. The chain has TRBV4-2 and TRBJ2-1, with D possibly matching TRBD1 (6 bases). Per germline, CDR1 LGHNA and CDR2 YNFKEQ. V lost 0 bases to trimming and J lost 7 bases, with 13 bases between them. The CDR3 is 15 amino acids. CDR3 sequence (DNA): TGTGCCAGCAGCCAAGACGGGCTTCAGGGGAATGAGCAGTTCTTC. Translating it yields CASSQDGLQGNEQFF.

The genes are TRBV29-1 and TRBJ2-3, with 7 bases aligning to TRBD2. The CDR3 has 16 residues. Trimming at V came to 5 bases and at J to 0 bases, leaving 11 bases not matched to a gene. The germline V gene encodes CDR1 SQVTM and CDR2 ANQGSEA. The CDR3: CSVRRPRGGSTDTQYF. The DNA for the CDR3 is TGCAGCGTTCGCCGACCTAGGGGAGGGAGCACAGATACGCAGTATTTT.

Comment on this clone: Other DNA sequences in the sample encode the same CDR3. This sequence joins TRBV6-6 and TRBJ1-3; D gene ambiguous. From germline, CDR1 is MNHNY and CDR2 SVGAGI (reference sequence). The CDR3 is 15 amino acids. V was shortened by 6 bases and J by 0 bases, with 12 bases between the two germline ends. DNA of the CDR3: TGTGCCAGCAGCCCTCGACAAATCTCTGGAAACACCATATATTTT. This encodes CASSPRQISGNTIYF.

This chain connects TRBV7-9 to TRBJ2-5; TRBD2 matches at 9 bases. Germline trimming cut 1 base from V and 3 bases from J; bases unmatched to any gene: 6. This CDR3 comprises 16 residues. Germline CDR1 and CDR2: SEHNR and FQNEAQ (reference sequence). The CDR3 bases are TGTGCCAGCAGCTTAGTTTCGTCTAGCGGGAAAGAGACCCAGTACTTC. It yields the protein CASSLVSSSGKETQYF.

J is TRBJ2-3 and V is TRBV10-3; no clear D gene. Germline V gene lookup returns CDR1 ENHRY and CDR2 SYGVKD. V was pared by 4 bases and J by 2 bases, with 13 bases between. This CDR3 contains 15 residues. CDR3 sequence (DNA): TGTGCCATCAGTGGCCGTAGTTCATTCACAGATACGCAGTATTTT. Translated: CAISGRSSFTDTQYF.

CDR3 sequence (DNA): TGTGCCAGCTCACCAGACTCCGGGCCCAATGAGCAGTTCTTC. Residues: CASSPDSGPNEQFF. This rearrangement joins TRBV18 to TRBJ2-1, with D hard to call. The ends were cut back, 2 bases at V and 6 bases at J, with 11 bases in the middle. Germline V gives CDR1 KGHSH, CDR2 LQKENI. The CDR3 runs 14 residues.

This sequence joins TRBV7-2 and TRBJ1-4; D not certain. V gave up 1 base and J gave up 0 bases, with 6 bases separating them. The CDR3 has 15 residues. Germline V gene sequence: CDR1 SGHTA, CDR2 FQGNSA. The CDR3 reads CASSLGQATNEKLFF. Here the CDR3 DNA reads TGTGCCAGCAGCTTAGGGCAGGCAACTAATGAAAAACTGTTTTTT.

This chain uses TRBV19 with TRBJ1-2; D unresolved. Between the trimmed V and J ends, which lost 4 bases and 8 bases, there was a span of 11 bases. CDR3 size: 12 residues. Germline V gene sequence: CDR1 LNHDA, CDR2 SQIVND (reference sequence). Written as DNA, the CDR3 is TGTGCCAGTAGTAATAGGGTAGGAGGCTACACCTTC. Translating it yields CASSNRVGGYTF.